A selection of T cell receptor beta chains follows, all from one sample in a study of T cell responses to AZD1222 COVID-19 vaccine. Clones were read by immunoSEQ multiplex PCR, and TCRdb kept only the in-frame ones, dropping some. This repertoire shows about 120,000 clones, more than 85% found once; its top ten account for about 7.4%. The sample consisted of peripheral blood, taken 28 days after the second AZD1222 dose. These receptors came from an adult who received the AZD1222 COVID-19 vaccine. Both conserved end residues are trimmed from each CDR3. Each record gives: V gene, J gene, clone size, CDR3 protein. Clone size is given for some rows only: seen once, a few or many times, or a class if the clone is expanded.

V gene: TRBV4-1
J gene: TRBJ2-3
clone size: NA
CDR3 protein: ASSQAGGRPPTDTQY

V gene: TRBV6-5
J gene: TRBJ1-4
clone size: NA
CDR3 protein: ASSRQATNEKLF

V gene: TRBV19
J gene: TRBJ2-3
clone size: few
CDR3 protein: ASSVSRGRAADTQY

V gene: TRBV24-1
J gene: TRBJ2-1
clone size: NA
CDR3 protein: ATSDFGQGVNEQF

V gene: TRBV5-6
J gene: TRBJ2-7
clone size: NA
CDR3 protein: ASSKTGTGGVEQY

V gene: TRBV4-2
J gene: TRBJ1-2
clone size: NA
CDR3 protein: ASSQDRVDYGYT

V gene: TRBV27
J gene: TRBJ1-2
clone size: once
CDR3 protein: ASSTGTGENGYT

V gene: TRBV7-2
J gene: TRBJ2-6
clone size: NA
CDR3 protein: ASSLISSGANVLT

V gene: TRBV19
J gene: TRBJ1-5
clone size: NA
CDR3 protein: ASNPDRDGNQPQH

V gene: TRBV7-3
J gene: TRBJ2-2
clone size: NA
CDR3 protein: ASRRGQLTGELF

V gene: TRBV24-1
J gene: TRBJ2-1
clone size: NA
CDR3 protein: ATQDPGWQGSNEQF

V gene: TRBV7-9
J gene: TRBJ1-1
clone size: NA
CDR3 protein: ASSPRDRGRMAEAF

V gene: TRBV7-2
J gene: TRBJ1-1
clone size: NA
CDR3 protein: ASSPRRDGTEAF

V gene: TRBV5-1
J gene: TRBJ1-4
clone size: NA
CDR3 protein: ASSLVGKANEKLF

V gene: TRBV30
J gene: TRBJ1-5
clone size: NA
CDR3 protein: AWSTGQGPNQPQH

V gene: TRBV2
J gene: TRBJ1-5
clone size: NA
CDR3 protein: ASSVTLQGRQPQH

V gene: TRBV19
J gene: TRBJ2-1
clone size: NA
CDR3 protein: ASFTGKQSSYNEQF

V gene: TRBV27
J gene: TRBJ1-2
clone size: NA
CDR3 protein: ASSFKRGDGYGYT

V gene: TRBV28
J gene: TRBJ1-5
clone size: NA
CDR3 protein: ASRRQGVSNQPQH

V gene: TRBV14
J gene: TRBJ2-3
clone size: NA
CDR3 protein: ASSQPPRDTQY

V gene: TRBV6-6
J gene: TRBJ2-2
clone size: NA
CDR3 protein: ASSYSSGATGELF

V gene: TRBV7-9
J gene: TRBJ2-1
clone size: NA
CDR3 protein: ASSTSQGTYNEQF

V gene: TRBV9
J gene: TRBJ2-2
clone size: NA
CDR3 protein: ASSASTGTGDGELF

V gene: TRBV11-2
J gene: TRBJ2-7
clone size: NA
CDR3 protein: ASSSKGQGKYEQY

V gene: TRBV28
J gene: TRBJ1-6
clone size: NA
CDR3 protein: ASILQGQSNNSPLH

V gene: TRBV4-1
J gene: TRBJ1-2
clone size: NA
CDR3 protein: ASSQDKGRGWGYT

V gene: TRBV6-5
J gene: TRBJ1-4
clone size: NA
CDR3 protein: ASSPPGPLLF

V gene: TRBV19
J gene: TRBJ1-2
clone size: NA
CDR3 protein: ATGQGVNYGYT

V gene: TRBV5-8
J gene: TRBJ2-3
clone size: NA
CDR3 protein: ATDTQY

V gene: TRBV2
J gene: TRBJ1-5
clone size: NA
CDR3 protein: ASTKQGVGQPQH

V gene: TRBV20-1
J gene: TRBJ1-5
clone size: NA
CDR3 protein: SASGDRVDQPQH

V gene: TRBV3-1/TRBV3-2
J gene: TRBJ2-3
clone size: once
CDR3 protein: ASSLGDFTGLDTQY

V gene: TRBV7-9
J gene: TRBJ2-7
clone size: NA
CDR3 protein: ASSLSVGHNYEQY

V gene: TRBV27
J gene: TRBJ1-5
clone size: NA
CDR3 protein: ASGAYSNQPQH

V gene: TRBV21-1
J gene: TRBJ2-3
clone size: once
CDR3 protein: ASSNRDHRGDTQY

V gene: TRBV6-5
J gene: TRBJ1-1
clone size: NA
CDR3 protein: ASSYSGRGTEAF

V gene: TRBV24-1
J gene: TRBJ2-3
clone size: NA
CDR3 protein: ATSDPRTDTQY

V gene: TRBV15
J gene: TRBJ1-5
clone size: once
CDR3 protein: ATSDRYSNQPQH

V gene: TRBV4-1
J gene: TRBJ2-7
clone size: NA
CDR3 protein: ASSQGRGGLYEQY

V gene: TRBV11-2
J gene: TRBJ2-7
clone size: NA
CDR3 protein: ASSLSTGEYEQY

V gene: TRBV27
J gene: TRBJ1-4
clone size: NA
CDR3 protein: ASTRDSLSEKLF

V gene: TRBV12-2
J gene: TRBJ1-6
clone size: NA
CDR3 protein: ASRCDNRDLNSPLH